The 10 T cell receptor beta chains listed next were all sequenced from one sample in a study of blood T cell repertoires in COVID-19. This table comes from immunoSEQ multiplex PCR, and its TCRdb copy is limited to in-frame clones, with some not included. The sample carries some 140,000 clones, over 60% recorded once. Sequencing was done on a sample of peripheral blood. The receptors derive from a man older than 75 with acute or convalescent COVID-19.

This clone was recorded only once. The chain combines TRBV7-8 with TRBJ1-2; D unresolved. From germline, CDR1 is SGHVS and CDR2 FQNEAQ. The CDR3 length is 14 residues. Trimming took 1 base from V and 8 from J, leaving 14 bases between them. The CDR3 DNA reads TGTGCCAGCAGCTTAGACCGTGGATGGAGCGGCTACACCTTC. It specifies CASSLDRGWSGYTF.

V gene TRBV7-2 combines with J gene TRBJ1-2; weak D call: TRBD1 (6 bases). CDR1 and CDR2 (germline): SGHTA, FQGNSA. V dropped 5 bases and J dropped 8 bases, with 15 bases sitting between them. There are 13 residues in the CDR3. The CDR3 sequence: CASSVQGSGGYTF. CDR3 DNA sequence: TGTGCCAGCAGCGTACAGGGTTCGGGGGGCTACACCTTC. Drawing the rest from reference TRBV7-2 and TRBJ1-2, the complete variable domain is GAGVSQSPSNKVTEKGKDVELRCDPISGHTALYWYRQSLGQGLEFLIYFQGNSAPDKSGLPSDRFSAERTGGSVSTLTIQRTQQEDSAVYLCASSVQGSGGYTFGSGTRLTVV.

The CDR3 DNA reads TGTGCCAGCAGCCAAGCTCTCCATACGAAAGAGTGGGAGACCCAGTACTTC. This gives the protein CASSQALHTKEWETQYF. The chain uses TRBV16 and TRBJ2-5; D is unresolved. The germline V and J ends were trimmed by 2 bases and 5 bases, with 21 bases remaining between them. Germline V gene sequence: CDR1 KGHSY, CDR2 FQNENV. The CDR3 loop spans 17 amino acids.

CDR3 in amino acids: CASSQTGSPNYGYTF. DNA of the CDR3: TGTGCCAGCAGCCAGACAGGGTCCCCTAACTATGGCTACACCTTC. This chain links TRBV7-2 with TRBJ1-2, with 7 bases matching TRBD1. Trimming took 5 bases from V and 0 from J; bases not matched to a gene: 6. The CDR3 contains 15 residues. The germline V gene has CDR1 SGHTA and CDR2 FQGNSA.

This chain uses TRBV18 with TRBJ2-4, with D perhaps matching TRBD2 (5 bases). The CDR3 is made up of 13 amino acids. Germline values: CDR1 KGHSH, CDR2 LQKENI. Trimming stripped 6 bases from V and 4 bases from J, with 10 bases between. The CDR3 here is CASSFGEKNIQYF. The CDR3 nucleotides are TGTGCCAGCTCCTTTGGGGAGAAAAACATTCAGTACTTC.

This chain uses TRBV27 with TRBJ2-3; D is uncertain. V was shortened by 4 bases and J by 0 bases, with 11 bases between the two germline ends. The CDR3 totals 15 residues. Germline V gives CDR1 MNHEY, CDR2 SMNVEV (reference sequence). For the CDR3, the DNA is TGTGCCAGCAGTTCCCTACTGACTAGCACAGATACGCAGTATTTT. This gives the protein CASSSLLTSTDTQYF.

The sample holds one count of this clone. The J gene is TRBJ2-7, the V gene TRBV7-3; 8 nucleotides line up with TRBD1. Unmatched junction bases numbered 3, after V lost 5 bases and J lost 6 bases. CDR1 is SGHTA and CDR2 is FQGTGA in the germline V gene. The CDR3 runs to 12 residues. The CDR3 sequence: CASSPGQVEQYF. CDR3 DNA: TGTGCCAGCAGCCCGGGACAGGTCGAGCAGTACTTC.

V gene TRBV5-1 combines with J gene TRBJ2-5, with 7 nucleotides matching TRBD1. The CDR3 loop spans 13 amino acids. Germline values: CDR1 SGHRS, CDR2 YFSETQ. The junction had 0 bases not matched to a gene; V was cut back by 1 base and J by 3 bases. The DNA for the CDR3 is TGCGCCAGCAGCTTGACAGGGGAAGAGACCCAGTACTTC. Residues: CASSLTGEETQYF.

The V gene is TRBV28, the J gene TRBJ2-4, with 8 bases aligning to TRBD2. J lost 6 bases, V lost 7 bases, and 14 bases had no gene match. The CDR3 runs 16 residues. Germline assignment: CDR1 MDHEN and CDR2 SYDVKM. The DNA for the CDR3 is TGTGCCAGCACCTTGGCTGGCGGGGGGTTATCAAACATTCAGTACTTC. This encodes CASTLAGGGLSNIQYF.

The J gene is TRBJ2-3, the V gene TRBV6-2 or TRBV6-3; no clear D gene. Trimming stripped 5 bases from V and 0 bases from J, with 12 bases between. CDR1 and CDR2 (germline): MNHEY, SVGEGT. The CDR3 is 15 amino acids. CDR3 in amino acids: CASSQRGTSTDTQYF. The CDR3 nucleotides read TGTGCCAGCAGTCAAAGAGGTACTAGCACAGATACGCAGTATTTT.